These 6 T cell receptor beta chains were all obtained from the same sample, sequenced in a study of blood T cell repertoires in COVID-19. TCRdb's table, derived via immunoSEQ multiplex PCR, lists solely in-frame clones and lacks some. Of approximately 50,000 clones listed, around 80% are singletons. The sample was PBMCs or T cells enriched from blood (not recorded which). The receptors were sampled from a woman aged 45-60 years with acute COVID-19.

The rearrangement uses TRBV28 and TRBJ1-5; D perhaps matches TRBD1 (5 bases). CDR1 MDHEN and CDR2 SYDVKM come from the germline V gene. Trimming stripped 5 bases from V and 0 bases from J, with 11 bases between. The CDR3 contains 15 residues. The CDR3 DNA follows: TGTGCCAGCAGTCGACAGCCCGATAGCAATCAGCCCCAGCATTTT. It translates to CASSRQPDSNQPQHF. The full variable domain, rest sourced from reference TRBV28 and TRBJ1-5, is DVKVTQSSRYLVKRTGEKVFLECVQDMDHENMFWYRQDPGLGLRLIYFSYDVKMKEKGDIPEGYSVSREKKERFSLILESASTNQTSMYLCASSRQPDSNQPQHFGDGTRLSIL.

The V and J genes are TRBV11-3 and TRBJ1-3, with a tentative D call TRBD1 (5 bases). The CDR3 runs to 14 residues. The ends were cut back, 5 bases at V and 5 bases at J, with 13 bases in the middle. Per the germline V gene, CDR1 is SGHNT and CDR2 is YENEEA. In DNA form, the CDR3 reads TGTGCCAGCAGCCCAGACAGTGACCGAAACACCATATATTTT. Its protein is CASSPDSDRNTIYF.

The V gene is TRBV9, the J gene TRBJ2-1; D not certain. The CDR3 runs to 12 residues. Trimming shortened V by 3 bases and J by 6 bases, and 7 bases separated the two germline ends. The germline gives CDR1 SGDLS, CDR2 YYNGEE. As DNA, the CDR3 is TGTGCCAGCAGCGCCTTCTCCAATGAGCAGTTCTTC. It codes for CASSAFSNEQFF.

The DNA for the CDR3 is TGTGCCAGCAGCCAAGATATTCAGGGGATTGGAGCTAACGAGCAGTACTTC. Protein sequence: CASSQDIQGIGANEQYF. The V call is TRBV4-2, the J call TRBJ2-7; maybe TRBD1 (6 bases). V lost 0 bases and J lost 5, with 20 bases in between. CDR3 length: 17 residues. Per germline, CDR1 LGHNA and CDR2 YNFKEQ.

The sample holds a few counts of this clone. This chain joins TRBV7-3 and TRBJ1-2, with D perhaps matching TRBD1 (5 bases). V shed 1 base and J shed 8 bases, with 23 bases lying between them. Germline CDR1 is SGHTA and CDR2 is FQGTGA. The CDR3 extends over 17 amino acids. The CDR3 loop reads CASSLNPQASLDKGYTF. The CDR3, as DNA: TGTGCCAGCAGCTTAAATCCCCAGGCTAGTCTGGACAAAGGCTACACCTTC.

There are a few counts of this clone. CDR3 nucleotide sequence: TGTGCCAGCAGCTCCGGACTAGCGGGGGTCAATACGCAGTATTTT. Translated, it gives CASSSGLAGVNTQYF. The rearrangement links TRBV11-1 to TRBJ2-3, with 13 nucleotides matching TRBD2. This CDR3 comprises 15 residues. Germline V gene data show CDR1 as SGHAT and CDR2 as FQDESV (reference sequence). After removal of 4 bases from V and 7 bases from J, the junction contained 5 bases not matched to a gene.